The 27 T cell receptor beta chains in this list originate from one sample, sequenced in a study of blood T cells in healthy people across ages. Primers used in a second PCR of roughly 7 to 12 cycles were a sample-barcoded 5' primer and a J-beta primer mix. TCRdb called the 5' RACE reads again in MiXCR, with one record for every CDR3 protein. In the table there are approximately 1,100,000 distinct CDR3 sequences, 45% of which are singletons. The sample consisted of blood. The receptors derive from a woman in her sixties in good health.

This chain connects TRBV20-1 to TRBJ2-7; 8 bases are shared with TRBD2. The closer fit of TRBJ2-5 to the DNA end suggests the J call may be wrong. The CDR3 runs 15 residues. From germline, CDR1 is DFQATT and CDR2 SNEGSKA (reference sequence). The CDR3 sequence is CSAGGAGGYMETQYF. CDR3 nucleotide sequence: TGCAGTGCTGGGGGGGCGGGAGGCTATATGGAGACCCAGTACTTC.

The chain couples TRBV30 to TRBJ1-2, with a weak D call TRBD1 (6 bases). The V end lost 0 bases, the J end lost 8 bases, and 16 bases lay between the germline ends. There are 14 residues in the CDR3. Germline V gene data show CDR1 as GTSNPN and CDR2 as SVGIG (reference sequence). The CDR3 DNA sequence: TGTGCCTGGAGTGTACGGGCAGGGGCTGAAGGCTACACCTTC. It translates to CAWSVRAGAEGYTF.

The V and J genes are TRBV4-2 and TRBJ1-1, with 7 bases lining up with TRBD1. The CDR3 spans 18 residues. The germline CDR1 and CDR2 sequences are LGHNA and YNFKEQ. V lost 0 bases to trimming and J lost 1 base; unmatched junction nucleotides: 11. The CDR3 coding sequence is TGTGCCAGCAGCCAAGAACGAGCGAGCAGGGGGGAGAACACTGAAGCTTTCTTT. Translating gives CASSQERASRGENTEAFF.

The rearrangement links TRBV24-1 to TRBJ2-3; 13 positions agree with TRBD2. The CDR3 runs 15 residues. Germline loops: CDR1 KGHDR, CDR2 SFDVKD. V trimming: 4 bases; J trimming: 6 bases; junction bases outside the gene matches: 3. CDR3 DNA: TGTGCCACCAGTGACCCGACTAGCGGGGGGGATACGCAGTATTTT. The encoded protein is CATSDPTSGGDTQYF.

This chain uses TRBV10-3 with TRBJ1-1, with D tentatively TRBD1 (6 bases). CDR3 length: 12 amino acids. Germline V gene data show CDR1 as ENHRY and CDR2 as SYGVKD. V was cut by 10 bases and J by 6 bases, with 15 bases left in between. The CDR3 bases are TGTGCCACCACAGGGACTTCCCCTGAAGCTTTCTTT. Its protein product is CATTGTSPEAFF.

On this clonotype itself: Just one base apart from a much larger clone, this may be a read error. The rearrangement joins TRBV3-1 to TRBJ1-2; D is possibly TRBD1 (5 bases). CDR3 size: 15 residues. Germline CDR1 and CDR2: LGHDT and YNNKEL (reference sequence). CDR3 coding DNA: TGTGCCAGCAGCCACCCGGGACGGATAGACTATGGCTGCACCTTC. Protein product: CASSHPGRIDYGCTF.

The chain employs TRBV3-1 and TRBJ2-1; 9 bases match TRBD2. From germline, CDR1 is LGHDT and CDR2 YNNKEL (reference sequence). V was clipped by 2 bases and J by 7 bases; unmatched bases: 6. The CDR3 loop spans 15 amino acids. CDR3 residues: CASSQILAGTNEQFF. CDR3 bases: TGTGCCAGCAGCCAAATCCTAGCGGGAACGAATGAGCAGTTCTTC.

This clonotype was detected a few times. CDR3 sequence reads: CASSYNWGDNEQFF. The CDR3 nucleotides read TGCGCCAGCAGCTACAATTGGGGTGATAATGAGCAGTTCTTC. The J gene is TRBJ2-1, the V gene TRBV5-1; D gene unclear. Germline V gene lookup returns CDR1 SGHRS and CDR2 YFSETQ. CDR3 length: 14 residues. V lost 3 bases and J lost 7, with 14 bases in between.

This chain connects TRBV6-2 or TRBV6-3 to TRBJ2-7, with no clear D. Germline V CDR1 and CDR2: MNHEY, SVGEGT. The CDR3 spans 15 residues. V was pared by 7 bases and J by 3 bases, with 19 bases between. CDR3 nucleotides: TGTGCCAGCATAAGTACCCCGGACGGAGTCTACGAGCAGTACTTC. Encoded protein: CASISTPDGVYEQYF.

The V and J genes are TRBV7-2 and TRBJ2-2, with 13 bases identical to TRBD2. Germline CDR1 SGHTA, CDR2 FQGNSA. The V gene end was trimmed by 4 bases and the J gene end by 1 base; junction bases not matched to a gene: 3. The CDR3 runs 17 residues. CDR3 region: CASSSRTSGRNTGELFF. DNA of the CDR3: TGTGCCAGCAGCTCAAGGACTAGCGGGAGGAACACCGGGGAGCTGTTTTTT.

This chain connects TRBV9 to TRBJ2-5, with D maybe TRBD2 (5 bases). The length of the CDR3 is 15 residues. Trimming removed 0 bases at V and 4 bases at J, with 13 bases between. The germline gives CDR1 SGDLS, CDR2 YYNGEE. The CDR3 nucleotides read TGTGCCAGCAGCGTAGGAGGAGGCTGGGGAGAGACCCAGTACTTC. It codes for CASSVGGGWGETQYF.

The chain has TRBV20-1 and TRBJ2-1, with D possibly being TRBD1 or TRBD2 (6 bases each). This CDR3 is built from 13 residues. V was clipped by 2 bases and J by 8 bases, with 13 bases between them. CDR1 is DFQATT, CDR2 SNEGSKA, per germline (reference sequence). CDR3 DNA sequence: TGCAGTGCTAGACCCGGTGGGGGGCATGAGCAGTTCTTC. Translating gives CSARPGGGHEQFF.

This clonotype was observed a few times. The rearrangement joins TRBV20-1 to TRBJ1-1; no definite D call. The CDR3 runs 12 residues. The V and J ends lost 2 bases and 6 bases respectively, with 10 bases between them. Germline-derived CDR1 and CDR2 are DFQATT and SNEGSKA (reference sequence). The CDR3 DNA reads TGCAGTGCTAGACGTCAGGCCGCTGAAGCTTTCTTT. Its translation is CSARRQAAEAFF.

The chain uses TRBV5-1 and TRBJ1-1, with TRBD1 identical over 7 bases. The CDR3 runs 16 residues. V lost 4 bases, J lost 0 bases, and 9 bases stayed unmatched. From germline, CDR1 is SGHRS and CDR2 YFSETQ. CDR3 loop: CASSVRDRTVNTEAFF. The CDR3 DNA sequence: TGCGCCAGCAGCGTCCGGGACAGAACTGTGAACACTGAAGCTTTCTTT.

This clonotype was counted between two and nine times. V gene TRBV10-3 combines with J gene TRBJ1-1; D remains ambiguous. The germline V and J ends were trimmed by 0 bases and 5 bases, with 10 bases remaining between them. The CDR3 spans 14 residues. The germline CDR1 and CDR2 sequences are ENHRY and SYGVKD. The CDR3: CAISESAAITEAFF. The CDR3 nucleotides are TGTGCCATCAGTGAGTCCGCAGCCATTACTGAAGCTTTCTTT.

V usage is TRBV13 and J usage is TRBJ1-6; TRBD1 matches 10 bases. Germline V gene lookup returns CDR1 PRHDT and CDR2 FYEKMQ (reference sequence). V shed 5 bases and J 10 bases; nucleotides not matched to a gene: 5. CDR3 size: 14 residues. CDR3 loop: CASSQGQGQSPLHF. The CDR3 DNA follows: TGTGCCAGCAGCCAGGGACAGGGGCAATCACCCCTCCACTTT.

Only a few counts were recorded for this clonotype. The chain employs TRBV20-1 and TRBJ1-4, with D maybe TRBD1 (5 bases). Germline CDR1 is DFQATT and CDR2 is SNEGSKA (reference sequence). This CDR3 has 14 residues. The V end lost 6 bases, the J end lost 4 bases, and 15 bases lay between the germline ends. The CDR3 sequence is CSAPTDNYNEKLFF. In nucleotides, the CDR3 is TGCAGTGCCCCAACGGACAATTATAATGAAAAACTGTTTTTT.

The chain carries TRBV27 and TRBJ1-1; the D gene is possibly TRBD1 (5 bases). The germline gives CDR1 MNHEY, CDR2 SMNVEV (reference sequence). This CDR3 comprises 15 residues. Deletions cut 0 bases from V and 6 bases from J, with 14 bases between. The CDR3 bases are TGTGCCAGCAGTTTATCGGTCGGGGGGTTATCTGAAGCTTTCTTT. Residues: CASSLSVGGLSEAFF.

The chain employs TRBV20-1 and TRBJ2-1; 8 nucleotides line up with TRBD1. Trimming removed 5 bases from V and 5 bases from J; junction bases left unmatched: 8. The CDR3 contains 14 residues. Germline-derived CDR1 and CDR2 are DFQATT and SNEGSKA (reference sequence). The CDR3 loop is CSAQTGVSNNEQFF. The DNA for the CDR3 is TGCAGTGCTCAGACAGGGGTTAGCAACAATGAGCAGTTCTTC.

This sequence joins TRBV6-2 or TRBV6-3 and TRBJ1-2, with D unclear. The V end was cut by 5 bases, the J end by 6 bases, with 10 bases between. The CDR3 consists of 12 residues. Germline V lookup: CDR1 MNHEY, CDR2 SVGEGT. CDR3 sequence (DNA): TGTGCCAGCAGTGACACGTGGGATGGCTACACCTTC. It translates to CASSDTWDGYTF.

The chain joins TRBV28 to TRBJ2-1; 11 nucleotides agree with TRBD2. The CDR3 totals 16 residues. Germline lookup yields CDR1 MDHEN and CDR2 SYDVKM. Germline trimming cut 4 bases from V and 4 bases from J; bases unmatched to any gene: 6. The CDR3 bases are TGTGCCAGCAGTTGGGGACTAGCGGCCACATACAATGAGCAGTTCTTC. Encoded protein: CASSWGLAATYNEQFF.

In DNA form, the CDR3 reads TGTGCCAGCAGTGGGATCCGGGACAGACAAAGAAAACTGTTTTTT. Translated, it gives CASSGIRDRQRKLFF. The chain joins TRBV2 to TRBJ1-4; 7 bases are a match to TRBD1. This CDR3 is 15 amino acids long. The V gene end was trimmed by 4 bases and the J gene end by 10 bases; junction bases not matched to a gene: 12. Looked up from germline, CDR1 is SNHLY and CDR2 is FYNNEI.

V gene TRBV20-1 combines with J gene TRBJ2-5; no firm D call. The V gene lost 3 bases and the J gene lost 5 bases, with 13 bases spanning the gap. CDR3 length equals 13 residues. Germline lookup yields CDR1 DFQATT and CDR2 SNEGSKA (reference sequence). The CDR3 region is CSARSFGIETQYF. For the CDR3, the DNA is TGCAGTGCTAGGTCCTTTGGAATCGAGACCCAGTACTTC.

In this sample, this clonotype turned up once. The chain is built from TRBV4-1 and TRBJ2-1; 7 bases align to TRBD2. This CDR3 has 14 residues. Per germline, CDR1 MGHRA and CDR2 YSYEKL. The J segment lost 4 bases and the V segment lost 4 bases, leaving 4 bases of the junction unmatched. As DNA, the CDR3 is TGCGCCAGCAGCCCGACTAGCCGTTACAATGAGCAGTTCTTC. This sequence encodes CASSPTSRYNEQFF.

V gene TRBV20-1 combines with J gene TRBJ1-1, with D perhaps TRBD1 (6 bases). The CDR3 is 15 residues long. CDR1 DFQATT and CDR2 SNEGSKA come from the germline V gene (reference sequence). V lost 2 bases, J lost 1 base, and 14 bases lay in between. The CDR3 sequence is CSARYRQVPNTEAFF. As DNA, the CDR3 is TGCAGTGCTAGATACCGACAGGTACCGAACACTGAAGCTTTCTTT.

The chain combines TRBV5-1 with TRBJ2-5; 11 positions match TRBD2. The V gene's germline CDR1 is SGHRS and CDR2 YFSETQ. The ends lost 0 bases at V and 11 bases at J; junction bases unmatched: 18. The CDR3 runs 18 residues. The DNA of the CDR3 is TGCGCCAGCAGCTTGGCTCTAGCGGGGGGAAGCTCCTACAATGAGCAGTACTTC. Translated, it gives CASSLALAGGSSYNEQYF.

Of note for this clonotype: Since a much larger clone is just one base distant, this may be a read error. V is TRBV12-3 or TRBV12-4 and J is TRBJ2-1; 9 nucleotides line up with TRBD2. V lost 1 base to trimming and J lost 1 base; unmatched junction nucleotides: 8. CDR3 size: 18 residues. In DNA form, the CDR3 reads TGTGCCAGCAGTTTAGTTATGGGGGCGGGAGGGTCCTACAATGAGCAGTTCTTC. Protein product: CASSLVMGAGGSYNEQFF.